This T cell receptor (beta chain) was sequenced during a study of T cell responses to AZD1222 COVID-19 vaccine. Generated by immunoSEQ multiplex PCR, the TCRdb table keeps only in-frame clones and is missing some. Of tens of thousands of clones in the sample, 75% to 90% were seen once. The CDR3 contains 15 residues. The germline V gene has CDR1 SGHRS and CDR2 YFSETQ. V lost 3 bases and J 1 base, leaving 12 bases between the germline ends. The sequences come from peripheral blood, collected on day 0 of AZD1222 vaccination. The source is an adult in good health. This chain joins TRBV5-1 and TRBJ2-3; D tentatively fits TRBD1 or TRBD2 (5 bases each). The CDR3 nucleotides read TGCGCCAGCAGCTACGGGGCGGGTCGCACAGATACGCAGTATTTT. Translation: CASSYGAGRTDTQYF.